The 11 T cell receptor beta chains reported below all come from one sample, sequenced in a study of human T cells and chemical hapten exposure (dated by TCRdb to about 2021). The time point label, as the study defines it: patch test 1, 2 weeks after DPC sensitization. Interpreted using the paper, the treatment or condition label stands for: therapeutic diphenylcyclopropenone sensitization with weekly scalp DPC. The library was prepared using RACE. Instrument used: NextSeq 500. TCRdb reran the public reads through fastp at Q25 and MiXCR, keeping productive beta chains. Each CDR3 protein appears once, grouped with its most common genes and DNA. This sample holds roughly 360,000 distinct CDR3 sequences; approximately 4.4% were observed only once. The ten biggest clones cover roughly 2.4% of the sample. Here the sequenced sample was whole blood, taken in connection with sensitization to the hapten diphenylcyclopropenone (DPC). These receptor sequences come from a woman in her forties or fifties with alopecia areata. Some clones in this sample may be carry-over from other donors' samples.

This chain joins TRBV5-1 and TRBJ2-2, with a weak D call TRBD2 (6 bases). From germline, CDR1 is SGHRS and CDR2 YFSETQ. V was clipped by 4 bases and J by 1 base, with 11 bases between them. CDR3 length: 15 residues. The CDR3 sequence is CASSGDFRNTGELFF. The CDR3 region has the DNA TGCGCCAGCAGCGGGGACTTCCGGAACACCGGGGAGCTGTTTTTT.

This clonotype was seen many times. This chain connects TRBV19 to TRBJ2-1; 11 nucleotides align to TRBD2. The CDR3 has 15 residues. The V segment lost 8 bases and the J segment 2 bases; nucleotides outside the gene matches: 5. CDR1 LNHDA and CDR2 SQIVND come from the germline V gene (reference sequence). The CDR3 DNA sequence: TGTGCCAGTGGAATTAGCGGGAGGGCCTACAATGAGCAGTTCTTC. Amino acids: CASGISGRAYNEQFF.

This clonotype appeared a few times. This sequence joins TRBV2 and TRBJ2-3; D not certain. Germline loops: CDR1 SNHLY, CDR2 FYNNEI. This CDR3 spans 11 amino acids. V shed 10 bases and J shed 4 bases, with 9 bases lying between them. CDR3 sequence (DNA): TGTGCCACCAGACAAGCAGATACGCAGTATTTT. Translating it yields CATRQADTQYF.

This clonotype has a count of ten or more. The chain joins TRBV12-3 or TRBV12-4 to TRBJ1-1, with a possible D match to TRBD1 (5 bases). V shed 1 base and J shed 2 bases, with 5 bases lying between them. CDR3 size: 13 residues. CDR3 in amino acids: CASSLGDNTEAFF. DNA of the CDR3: TGTGCCAGCAGTTTAGGGGACAACACTGAAGCTTTCTTT.

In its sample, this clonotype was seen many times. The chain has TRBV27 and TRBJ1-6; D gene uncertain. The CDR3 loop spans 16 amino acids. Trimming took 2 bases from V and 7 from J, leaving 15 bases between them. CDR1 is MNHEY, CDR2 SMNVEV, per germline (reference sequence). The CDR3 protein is CASSLGSRLENSPLHF. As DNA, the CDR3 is TGTGCCAGCAGTTTAGGAAGCAGGTTGGAGAATTCACCCCTCCACTTT.

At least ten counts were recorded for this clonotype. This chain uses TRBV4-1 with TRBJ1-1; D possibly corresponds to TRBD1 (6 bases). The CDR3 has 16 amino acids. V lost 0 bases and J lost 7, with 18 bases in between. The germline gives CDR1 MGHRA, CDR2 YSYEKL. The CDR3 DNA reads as TGCGCCAGCAGCCAAGATCCCGCCACAGGGAAAGTTGAAGCTTTCTTT. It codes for CASSQDPATGKVEAFF.

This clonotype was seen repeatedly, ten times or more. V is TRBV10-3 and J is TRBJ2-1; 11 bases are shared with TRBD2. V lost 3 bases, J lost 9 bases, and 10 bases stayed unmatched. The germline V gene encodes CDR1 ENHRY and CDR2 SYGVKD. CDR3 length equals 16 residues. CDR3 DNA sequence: TGTGCCATCAGTGACACTAGCGGGAGTGGTGTTGCTGAGCAGTTCTTC. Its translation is CAISDTSGSGVAEQFF.

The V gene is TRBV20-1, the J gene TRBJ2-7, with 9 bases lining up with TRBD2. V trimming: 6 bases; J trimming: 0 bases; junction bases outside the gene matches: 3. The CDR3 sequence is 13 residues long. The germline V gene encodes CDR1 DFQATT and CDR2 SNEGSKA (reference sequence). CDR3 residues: CSAEREVSYEQYF. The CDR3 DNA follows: TGCAGTGCCGAGCGGGAGGTCTCCTACGAGCAGTACTTC.

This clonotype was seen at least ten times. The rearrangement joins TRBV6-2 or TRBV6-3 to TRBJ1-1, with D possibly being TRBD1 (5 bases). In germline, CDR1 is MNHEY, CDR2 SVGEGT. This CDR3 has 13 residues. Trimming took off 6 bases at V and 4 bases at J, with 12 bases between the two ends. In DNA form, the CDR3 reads TGTGCCAGCAGAAGTGGACACGTCACTGAAGCTTTCTTT. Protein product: CASRSGHVTEAFF.

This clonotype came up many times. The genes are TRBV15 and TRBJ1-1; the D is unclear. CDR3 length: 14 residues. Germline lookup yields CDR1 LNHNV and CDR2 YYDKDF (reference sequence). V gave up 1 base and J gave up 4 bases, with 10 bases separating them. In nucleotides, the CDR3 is TGTGCCACCAGCAGAGGGGCAGGTCCCACTGAAGCTTTCTTT. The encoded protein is CATSRGAGPTEAFF. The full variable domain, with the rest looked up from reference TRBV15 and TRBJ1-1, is DAMVIQNPRYQVTQFGKPVTLSCSQTLNHNVMYWYQQKSSQAPKLLFHYYDKDFNNEADTPDNFQSRRPNTSFCFLDIRSPGLGDTAMYLCATSRGAGPTEAFFGQGTRLTVV.

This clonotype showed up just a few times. DNA for the CDR3: TGTGCCAGCAGCTTAGGGCGGCAGCCCAATCAGCCCCAGCATTTT. Protein product: CASSLGRQPNQPQHF. This sequence joins TRBV7-9 and TRBJ1-5; D is undetermined. V was shortened by 1 base and J by 3 bases, with 10 bases between the two germline ends. The CDR3 contains 15 residues. Per the germline V gene, CDR1 is SEHNR and CDR2 is FQNEAQ (reference sequence).